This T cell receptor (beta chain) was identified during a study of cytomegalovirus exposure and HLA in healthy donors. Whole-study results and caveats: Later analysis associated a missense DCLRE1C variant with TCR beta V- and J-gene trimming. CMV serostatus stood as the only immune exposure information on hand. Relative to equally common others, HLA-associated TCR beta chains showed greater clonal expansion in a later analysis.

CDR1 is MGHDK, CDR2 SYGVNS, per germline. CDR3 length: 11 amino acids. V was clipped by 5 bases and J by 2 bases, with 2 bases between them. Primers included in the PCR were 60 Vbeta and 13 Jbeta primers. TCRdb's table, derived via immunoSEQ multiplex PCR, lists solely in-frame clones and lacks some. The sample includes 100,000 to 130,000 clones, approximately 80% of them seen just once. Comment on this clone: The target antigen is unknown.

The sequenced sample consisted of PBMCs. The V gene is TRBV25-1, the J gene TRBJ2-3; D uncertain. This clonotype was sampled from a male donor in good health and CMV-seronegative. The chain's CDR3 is CASSYTDTQYF. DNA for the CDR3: TGTGCCAGCAGTTACACAGATACGCAGTATTTT.